The 31 T cell receptor beta chains below were found in one sample sequenced in a study of shared clonotypes between healthy human individuals. The assay was immunoSEQ multiplex PCR, and TCRdb's table has in-frame clones only and misses some. The sample shows about 490,000 clones, around 78% of them seen only once. What was sequenced was PBMCs. The receptors stem from a woman aged 40 to 50 in good health. Some clones in this sample may be carry-over from other donors' samples.

The chain uses TRBV11-3 and TRBJ1-5, with 10 bases lining up with TRBD1. CDR3 length: 19 amino acids. Germline trimming cut 2 bases from V and 0 bases from J; bases unmatched to any gene: 10. Germline V gene sequence: CDR1 SGHNT, CDR2 YENEEA. CDR3 DNA sequence: TGTGCCAGCAGCTTAATCCGGGACAGGGGAAAATATAGCAATCAGCCCCAGCATTTT. It is translated as CASSLIRDRGKYSNQPQHF. Full variable domain (rest looked up from reference TRBV11-3 and TRBJ1-5): EAGVVQSPRYKIIEKKQPVAFWCNPISGHNTLYWYLQNLGQGPELLIRYENEEAVDDSQLPKDRFSAERLKGVDSTLKIQPAELGDSAVYLCASSLIRDRGKYSNQPQHFGDGTRLSIL.

The chain employs TRBV7-8 and TRBJ1-5, with D unclear. The V and J ends lost 1 base and 1 base respectively, with 11 bases between them. This CDR3 is 16 amino acids long. Per germline, CDR1 SGHVS and CDR2 FQNEAQ. The CDR3 DNA sequence: TGTGCCAGCAGCTTAGTAACGGCGTCGAGCAATCAGCCCCAGCATTTT. Protein sequence: CASSLVTASSNQPQHF.

As regards this clone: Other DNA sequences within the sample encode an identical CDR3. This chain uses TRBV29-1 with TRBJ2-7; TRBD1 matches at 12 bases. The CDR3 is 13 residues long. Unmatched junction bases numbered 1, after V lost 3 bases and J lost 4 bases. The germline gives CDR1 SQVTM, CDR2 ANQGSEA. The CDR3 bases are TGCAGCGTTGAGGGACAGGGGGCGTACGAGCAGTACTTC. Its protein product is CSVEGQGAYEQYF.

V usage is TRBV18 and J usage is TRBJ2-6, with D hard to call. Germline loops: CDR1 KGHSH, CDR2 LQKENI. The V and J ends lost 5 bases and 1 base respectively, with 9 bases between them. The CDR3 totals 15 residues. The CDR3 is CASSTTWSGANVLTF. DNA for the CDR3: TGTGCCAGCTCAACGACTTGGTCTGGGGCCAACGTCCTGACTTTC.

V usage is TRBV27 and J usage is TRBJ2-7; 9 nucleotides match TRBD1. Per the germline V gene, CDR1 is MNHEY and CDR2 is SMNVEV (reference sequence). Trimming cost V 7 bases and J 2 bases; bases outside gene matches: 12. The CDR3 runs 16 residues. CDR3 protein: CASTSQPGTGTYEQYF. The CDR3 nucleotides are TGTGCCAGCACTTCGCAGCCCGGGACAGGGACCTACGAGCAGTACTTC.

This clone was counted once. The gene calls are TRBV6-1 and TRBJ2-1; possible D gene TRBD2, 5 bases. The CDR3 extends over 14 amino acids. V was trimmed by 0 bases and J by 10 bases, leaving 13 bases between them. Looked up from germline, CDR1 is MNHNS and CDR2 is SASEGT. The CDR3 nucleotides are TGTGCCAGCAGTGAAGCGCTTATCTGGAGGGAGCAGTTCTTC. Protein: CASSEALIWREQFF.

Worth noting for this clone: This CDR3 is also generated by other DNA sequences in the sample. The J gene is TRBJ2-7, the V gene TRBV19, with 9 bases aligning to TRBD1. V was pared by 5 bases and J by 4 bases, with 6 bases of the junction left unmatched. The CDR3 runs to 14 residues. CDR1 and CDR2 (germline): LNHDA, SQIVND (reference sequence). The CDR3 region has the DNA TGTGCCAGTAGTTCCACAGGGGGCGCGTACGAGCAGTACTTC. It codes for CASSSTGGAYEQYF.

A note on this clone: The same CDR3 can be traced to other DNA sequences in this sample. This chain connects TRBV19 to TRBJ1-1; D remains unclear. The CDR3 is 13 residues long. CDR1 is LNHDA, CDR2 SQIVND, per germline (reference sequence). With 4 bases removed from V and 0 bases from J, the gap between germline ends came to 6 bases. The CDR3 nucleotides read TGTGCCAGTAGTACGACATTGAACACTGAAGCTTTCTTT. This translates into CASSTTLNTEAFF. Together with reference TRBV19 and TRBJ1-1, the CDR3 gives the full variable domain: DGGITQSPKYLFRKEGQNVTLSCEQNLNHDAMYWYRQDPGQGLRLIYYSQIVNDFQKGDIAEGYSVSREKKESFPLTVTSAQKNPTAFYLCASSTTLNTEAFFGQGTRLTVV.

This rearrangement joins TRBV18 to TRBJ2-7; the match to TRBD2 covers 12 bases. Per the germline V gene, CDR1 is KGHSH and CDR2 is LQKENI. V was pared by 4 bases and J by 3 bases, with 7 bases of the junction left unmatched. The CDR3 covers 16 residues. The CDR3 DNA is TGTGCCAGCTCACTAGCTAGCGGGAGGGCAGACTACGAGCAGTACTTC. Amino acids: CASSLASGRADYEQYF. The full variable domain, its missing parts supplied by reference TRBV18 and TRBJ2-7, is NAGVMQNPRHLVRRRGQEARLRCSPMKGHSHVYWYRQLPEEGLKFMVYLQKENIIDESGMPKERFSAEFPKEGPSILRIQQVVRGDSAAYFCASSLASGRADYEQYFGPGTRLTVT.

This sequence joins TRBV7-2 and TRBJ2-5; D might be TRBD1 (6 bases). The CDR3 totals 14 residues. The germline CDR1 and CDR2 sequences are SGHTA and FQGNSA. Trimming cost V 2 bases and J 2 bases, with 9 bases left between them. CDR3 nucleotide sequence: TGTGCCAGCAGCTTAAAGGACAGTCAAGAGACCCAGTACTTC. Its translation: CASSLKDSQETQYF.

J is TRBJ2-7 and V is TRBV7-8, with 14 positions matching TRBD2. The CDR3 is 14 residues long. V shed 6 bases, J shed 7 bases, and the junction held 5 bases outside the gene matches. The germline CDR1 and CDR2 sequences are SGHVS and FQNEAQ. This chain's CDR3 is CASSLGLAGEEQYF. CDR3 sequence (DNA): TGTGCCAGCAGTTTGGGACTAGCGGGAGAAGAGCAGTACTTC.

This clone was recorded only once. The gene calls are TRBV5-4 and TRBJ2-7; the D gene could be TRBD1 or TRBD2 (7 bases each). Looked up from germline, CDR1 is SGHNT and CDR2 is YYREEE (reference sequence). This CDR3 region has 16 residues. Trimming took 0 bases from V and 5 from J, leaving 18 bases between them. In nucleotides, the CDR3 is TGTGCCAGCAGCTTGGAGGGGGCGGGGGCGAGAAACGAGCAGTACTTC. Its translation: CASSLEGAGARNEQYF.

This chain links TRBV5-1 with TRBJ2-2; D gene unclear. The ends were cut back, 1 base at V and 7 bases at J, with 5 bases in the middle. This CDR3 spans 12 amino acids. Looked up from germline, CDR1 is SGHRS and CDR2 is YFSETQ. Here the CDR3 reads CASSLSVGELFF. CDR3 bases: TGCGCCAGCAGCTTGTCTGTCGGGGAGCTGTTTTTT.

To note about this clone: A far larger clone is just one base off, so this is likely a read error. The DNA is omitted, as the CDR3 cannot be located on it reliably, and the CDR3 follows TCRdb's listing. The V call is TRBV4-3, the J call TRBJ2-6; the table's D call of TRBD1 was not tested on the DNA. From its first to its last residue, the CDR3 has 16 amino acids. Per germline, CDR1 LGHNA and CDR2 YSLEER. The CDR3: CASSQEVGSGANVPTF.

The DNA of the CDR3 is TGTGCCAGCAGACCTAGCGGCTCCTACGAGCAGTACTTC. Its translation: CASRPSGSYEQYF. This chain connects TRBV28 to TRBJ2-7; the match to TRBD2 covers 7 bases. This CDR3 spans 13 amino acids. The germline V gene encodes CDR1 MDHEN and CDR2 SYDVKM. Trimming removed 6 bases from V and 0 bases from J; junction bases left unmatched: 2.

The chain employs TRBV7-9 and TRBJ2-6; D may be TRBD1 (6 bases). CDR1 and CDR2 from the germline V gene are SEHNR and FQNEAQ (reference sequence). V shed 5 bases and J shed 0 bases, with 11 bases lying between them. The CDR3 is 16 amino acids. The CDR3 coding sequence is TGTGCCAGCAGCCGGACAGCACCCTCTGGGGCCAACGTCCTGACTTTC. Its translation: CASSRTAPSGANVLTF.

Ten or more counts support this clone. V gene TRBV19 combines with J gene TRBJ2-6, with 9 bases fitting TRBD1. CDR1 and CDR2 (germline): LNHDA, SQIVND (reference sequence). J lost 1 base, V lost 4 bases, and 2 bases had no gene match. The CDR3 is 16 residues long. The DNA for the CDR3 is TGTGCCAGTAGTAAACAGGGGGCTTCTGGGGCCAACGTCCTGACTTTC. Its translation: CASSKQGASGANVLTF. Together with reference TRBV19 and TRBJ2-6, the CDR3 gives the full variable domain: DGGITQSPKYLFRKEGQNVTLSCEQNLNHDAMYWYRQDPGQGLRLIYYSQIVNDFQKGDIAEGYSVSREKKESFPLTVTSAQKNPTAFYLCASSKQGASGANVLTFGAGSRLTVL.

The CDR3 nucleotides are TGTGCCAGCAGCTCCGATAGCGGAAACATTCAGTACTTC. Translated, it gives CASSSDSGNIQYF. J is TRBJ2-4 and V is TRBV7-2; D possibly corresponds to TRBD2 (6 bases). The CDR3 is made up of 13 amino acids. V gave up 4 bases and J gave up 6 bases, with 10 bases separating them. Germline V gene sequence: CDR1 SGHTA, CDR2 FQGNSA.

In this sample, this clone turned up once. V and J are TRBV18 and TRBJ2-7, with D uncertain. The germline V and J ends were trimmed by 6 bases and 1 base, with 13 bases remaining between them. The V gene's germline CDR1 is KGHSH and CDR2 LQKENI. This CDR3 contains 14 residues. CDR3 DNA: TGTGCCAGCTCCCCCAGTGAAGGGTCCTACGAGCAGTACTTC. Protein product: CASSPSEGSYEQYF.

The rearrangement links TRBV5-1 to TRBJ2-1; no reliable D call. CDR1 SGHRS and CDR2 YFSETQ come from the germline V gene. The CDR3 extends over 15 amino acids. The V and J ends lost 0 bases and 2 bases respectively, with 9 bases between them. This CDR3 is CASSLELEPYNEQFF. As DNA, the CDR3 is TGCGCCAGCAGCTTGGAGTTAGAGCCCTACAATGAGCAGTTCTTC.

This clone turned up a few times. The identical CDR3 is also encoded by other nucleotide sequences in the sample. The chain uses TRBV7-2 and TRBJ1-3; no clear D. The CDR3 consists of 14 residues. Per the germline V gene, CDR1 is SGHTA and CDR2 is FQGNSA. V lost 1 base and J 3 bases, leaving 7 bases between the germline ends. CDR3 region: CASSLGAFGNTIYF. CDR3 DNA: TGTGCCAGCAGCTTAGGGGCCTTTGGAAACACCATATATTTT.

In the case of this clone: This may come from a read error, since a much larger clone is one base off. The V and J genes are TRBV28 and TRBJ2-2; TRBD1 aligns across 7 bases. Germline CDR1 MDHEN, CDR2 SYDVKM. The length of the CDR3 is 14 residues. After removal of 2 bases from V and 4 bases from J, the junction contained 1 base not matched to a gene. The CDR3 loop is CASSLTGATGELFF. The CDR3 nucleotides read TGTGCCAGCAGTTTAACAGGGGCCACCGGGGAGCTGTTTTTT.

V gene TRBV7-7 combines with J gene TRBJ1-4; D is unresolved. Germline loops: CDR1 SSHAT, CDR2 FNYEAQ (reference sequence). Trimming cost V 4 bases and J 10 bases, with 10 bases left between them. The CDR3 is 12 amino acids. The CDR3 region is CASSSGPGKLFF. DNA for the CDR3: TGTGCCAGCAGCTCCGGCCCAGGAAAACTGTTTTTT.

This clone has just a few counts. The CDR3 coding sequence is TGCGCCAGCAGCCAAAACTTGGACAGTACGAACACCGGGGAGCTGTTTTTT. Protein sequence: CASSQNLDSTNTGELFF. V usage is TRBV4-3 and J usage is TRBJ2-2; TRBD1 might be the D (6 bases). The germline gives CDR1 LGHNA, CDR2 YSLEER. Trimming took off 2 bases at V and 0 bases at J, with 13 bases between the two ends. This CDR3 has 17 residues.

Notes on this clone: The junction does not match germline at one end; this may be a read error. The chain has TRBV28 and TRBJ2-7; no clear D gene. The CDR3 spans 11 residues. Looked up from germline, CDR1 is MDHEN and CDR2 is SYDVKM. CDR3 amino acids: CASAFRYAQYF. In DNA form, the CDR3 reads TGTGCCTCCGCCTTTCGCTACGCGCAGTACTTC. Full variable domain (rest looked up from reference TRBV28 and TRBJ2-7): DVKVTQSSRYLVKRTGEKVFLECVQDMDHENMFWYRQDPGLGLRLIYFSYDVKMKEKGDIPEGYSVSREKKERFSLILESASTNQTSMYLCASAFRYAQYFGPGTRLTVT.

The CDR3 bases are TGTGCCAGCAGCTTGCTCGAGCAAGTAGGGACGAGGCAGAGCACTGAAGCTTTCTTT. Amino acid sequence: CASSLLEQVGTRQSTEAFF. This sequence joins TRBV5-4 and TRBJ1-1; D might be TRBD1 (5 bases). Trimming cost V 1 base and J 4 bases, with 26 bases left between them. The germline gives CDR1 SGHNT, CDR2 YYREEE (reference sequence). This CDR3 contains 19 residues.

V is TRBV30 and J is TRBJ2-3; the D is unclear. The V gene lost 1 base and the J gene lost 0 bases, with 8 bases spanning the gap. The CDR3 has 14 residues. Germline V gene sequence: CDR1 GTSNPN, CDR2 SVGIG (reference sequence). CDR3 DNA: TGTGCCTGGAGTGGGGCTCTTAGCACAGATACGCAGTATTTT. Its protein product is CAWSGALSTDTQYF.

The table lists this clone with many counts. The CDR3 coding sequence is TGTGCCTGGAGCGTTCAGGGCAGTAACTATGGCTACACCTTC. Encoded protein: CAWSVQGSNYGYTF. This chain connects TRBV30 to TRBJ1-2; tentative D call: TRBD1 (5 bases). The germline V and J ends were trimmed by 3 bases and 1 base, with 12 bases remaining between them. This CDR3 contains 14 residues. Germline CDR1 and CDR2: GTSNPN and SVGIG (reference sequence).

The genes are TRBV6-6 and TRBJ2-1, with 7 bases identical to TRBD2. Germline V lookup: CDR1 MNHNY, CDR2 SVGAGI (reference sequence). This CDR3 spans 13 amino acids. Trimming at V came to 3 bases and at J to 9 bases, leaving 5 bases not matched to a gene. The CDR3 loop is CASSYGEGFEQFF. The CDR3 DNA follows: TGTGCCAGCAGTTATGGGGAGGGTTTTGAGCAGTTCTTC.

The CDR3 DNA reads as TGTGCCAGCAGCGGCGGACAGGGTGTCAATGAGCAGTTCTTC. As protein: CASSGGQGVNEQFF. V gene TRBV9 combines with J gene TRBJ2-1; TRBD1 matches 8 bases. V trimming: 3 bases; J trimming: 6 bases; junction bases outside the gene matches: 5. Per germline, CDR1 SGDLS and CDR2 YYNGEE. The CDR3 covers 14 residues.

The gene calls are TRBV7-3 and TRBJ2-1; D is uncertain. The CDR3 has 12 residues. V lost 3 bases and J 10 bases, leaving 10 bases between the germline ends. Germline V gene data show CDR1 as SGHTA and CDR2 as FQGTGA. The CDR3 spells CASSFLGREQFF. CDR3 nucleotides: TGTGCCAGCAGCTTCCTCGGCCGAGAGCAGTTCTTC.